The 20 T cell receptor beta chains listed next were all sequenced from one sample in a study of shared clonotypes between healthy human individuals. Generated by immunoSEQ multiplex PCR, the TCRdb table keeps only in-frame clones and is missing some. Of more than 1 million clones in the sample, about 80% were seen once. The sequenced sample consisted of memory CD4+ T cells from PBMCs. Subset indicated: CD45RA-negative fraction. Receptor source: a man aged 18-30 years in good health. Some clones in this sample may be carry-over from other donors' samples.

CDR3 sequence: CASSLGQTYNEKLFF. Here the CDR3 DNA reads TGCGCCAGCAGCTTGGGACAGACATACAATGAAAAACTGTTTTTT. The V and J genes are TRBV5-1 and TRBJ1-4, with D tentatively TRBD1 (5 bases). The ends were cut back, 0 bases at V and 5 bases at J, with 11 bases in the middle. This CDR3 is 15 amino acids long. CDR1 and CDR2 from the germline V gene are SGHRS and YFSETQ.

V gene TRBV5-1 combines with J gene TRBJ2-7; no clear D gene. The CDR3 is 12 amino acids. V was trimmed by 4 bases and J by 5 bases, leaving 10 bases between them. Looked up from germline, CDR1 is SGHRS and CDR2 is YFSETQ. CDR3: CASSLTLDEQYF. The CDR3 bases are TGCGCCAGCAGCCTGACATTGGACGAGCAGTACTTC.

The rearrangement uses TRBV5-4 and TRBJ2-7, with 7 bases that match TRBD1. The CDR3 consists of 15 residues. V gave up 4 bases and J gave up 1 base; unmatched junction bases: 8. Germline V gene data show CDR1 as SGHNT and CDR2 as YYREEE (reference sequence). This CDR3 reads CASSNPRQGSYEQYF. CDR3 sequence (DNA): TGTGCCAGCAGCAATCCTCGACAGGGATCCTACGAGCAGTACTTC. Supplemented by reference TRBV5-4 and TRBJ2-7, the full variable domain reads ETGVTQSPTHLIKTRGQQVTLRCSSQSGHNTVSWYQQALGQGPQFIFQYYREEENGRGNFPPRFSGLQFPNYSSELNVNALELDDSALYLCASSNPRQGSYEQYFGPGTRLTVT.

V is TRBV6-5 and J is TRBJ1-1; D uncertain. CDR1 and CDR2 (germline): MNHEY, SVGAGI. The CDR3 has 12 amino acids. Trimming removed 5 bases from V and 7 bases from J, with 11 bases in between. CDR3 sequence (DNA): TGTGCCAGCAGTGAGGTGGACCGTGAAGCTTTCTTT. Encoded protein: CASSEVDREAFF.

Here the CDR3 DNA reads TGTGCCAGTAGACGCAGCCTGGGCTATGGCTACACCTTC. Translated, it gives CASRRSLGYGYTF. The rearrangement joins TRBV19 to TRBJ1-2; D remains ambiguous. Per the germline V gene, CDR1 is LNHDA and CDR2 is SQIVND (reference sequence). V was clipped by 6 bases and J by 4 bases, with 12 bases between them. The CDR3 loop spans 13 amino acids.

This chain uses TRBV18 with TRBJ2-3, with unresolved D. Trimming shortened V by 5 bases and J by 0 bases, and 6 bases separated the two germline ends. CDR1 is KGHSH, CDR2 LQKENI, per germline. This CDR3 contains 13 residues. The CDR3 is CASSEQSTDTQYF. DNA for the CDR3: TGTGCCAGCTCAGAACAAAGCACAGATACGCAGTATTTT.

The V gene is TRBV6-6, the J gene TRBJ2-3; TRBD1 matches 7 bases. This CDR3 is 14 amino acids long. Germline CDR1 is MNHNY and CDR2 is SVGAGI (reference sequence). V lost 2 bases to trimming and J lost 4 bases; unmatched junction nucleotides: 3. This CDR3 is CASSYGQAPDTQYF. In DNA, the CDR3 is TGTGCCAGCAGTTACGGACAGGCGCCAGATACGCAGTATTTT.

This clone is a singleton in its sample. This chain connects TRBV30 to TRBJ1-3; D perhaps matches TRBD1 (6 bases). This CDR3 comprises 15 residues. CDR1 is GTSNPN and CDR2 is SVGIG in the germline V gene (reference sequence). V was clipped by 2 bases and J by 0 bases, with 11 bases between them. The CDR3 here is CAWSTGSSSGNTIYF. The CDR3 nucleotides read TGTGCCTGGAGTACAGGGTCGTCCTCTGGAAACACCATATATTTT.

This clone was recorded at least ten times. Additional DNA sequences in this sample encode the identical CDR3. V usage is TRBV27 and J usage is TRBJ2-7; TRBD1 aligns across 7 bases. CDR3 length equals 14 residues. The trim removed 2 bases at V and 3 bases at J, leaving 4 bases unmatched. Germline loops: CDR1 MNHEY, CDR2 SMNVEV (reference sequence). The CDR3 spells CASSLEPGGYEQYF. In DNA, the CDR3 is TGTGCCAGCAGTTTAGAGCCAGGGGGCTACGAGCAGTACTTC.

This chain links TRBV10-1 with TRBJ2-5, with D perhaps TRBD1 (6 bases). Trimming took off 4 bases at V and 9 bases at J, with 12 bases between the two ends. The CDR3 has 12 amino acids. The germline CDR1 and CDR2 sequences are WNHNN and SYGVQD (reference sequence). As DNA, the CDR3 is TGCGCCAGCAGTGGGACAGATGGTCCCCAGTACTTC. Protein product: CASSGTDGPQYF.

V gene TRBV5-1 combines with J gene TRBJ2-7, with TRBD2 matching over 9 bases. The CDR3 length is 14 residues. V was clipped by 1 base and J by 3 bases; unmatched bases: 2. The V gene's germline CDR1 is SGHRS and CDR2 YFSETQ. For the CDR3, the DNA is TGCGCCAGCAGCTTGTCTAGCGGGAACTACGAGCAGTACTTC. Amino acids: CASSLSSGNYEQYF.

The V call is TRBV4-2, the J call TRBJ2-2, with 11 bases aligning to TRBD2. The CDR3 covers 17 residues. Germline V lookup: CDR1 LGHNA, CDR2 YNFKEQ. The J segment lost 3 bases and the V segment lost 5 bases, leaving 8 bases of the junction unmatched. Written as DNA, the CDR3 is TGTGCCAGCAGCTCCCCTAGCGGGAGGATTGACACCGGGGAGCTGTTTTTT. It codes for CASSSPSGRIDTGELFF.

The genes are TRBV27 and TRBJ1-2, with TRBD1 identical over 8 bases. Looked up from germline, CDR1 is MNHEY and CDR2 is SMNVEV (reference sequence). This CDR3 contains 14 residues. V lost 2 bases, J lost 3 bases, and 2 bases stayed unmatched. The CDR3 sequence: CASSLLQGDYGYTF. Here the CDR3 DNA reads TGTGCCAGCAGTTTACTACAGGGGGACTATGGCTACACCTTC.

The V gene is TRBV7-6, the J gene TRBJ1-5, with D perhaps matching TRBD1 (5 bases). The CDR3 runs to 16 residues. V lost 1 base and J 3 bases, leaving 13 bases between the germline ends. The germline V gene has CDR1 SGHVS and CDR2 FNYEAQ. The CDR3 loop reads CASSLEVGGNNQPQHF. In DNA form, the CDR3 reads TGTGCCAGCAGCTTAGAGGTGGGGGGAAACAATCAGCCCCAGCATTTT.

The chain has TRBV15 and TRBJ2-2, with 8 bases identical to TRBD2. The CDR3 spans 17 residues. CDR1 and CDR2 (germline): LNHNV, YYDKDF (reference sequence). V was clipped by 3 bases and J by 5 bases; unmatched bases: 11. The CDR3 bases are TGTGCCACCAGCAGCGGCCGCGCGGGGGGCCGTACCGGGGAGCTGTTTTTT. Amino acids: CATSSGRAGGRTGELFF.

The chain uses TRBV5-1 and TRBJ2-6; 8 bases match TRBD1. The V gene's germline CDR1 is SGHRS and CDR2 YFSETQ. V lost 4 bases to trimming and J lost 2 bases; unmatched junction nucleotides: 2. This CDR3 spans 15 amino acids. CDR3 amino acids: CASSGQGAGANVLTF. CDR3 DNA: TGCGCCAGCAGCGGACAGGGTGCTGGGGCCAACGTCCTGACTTTC.

The CDR3 reads CSVDGQGTGETQYF. CDR3 DNA: TGCAGCGTTGACGGACAGGGGACCGGGGAGACCCAGTACTTC. The V gene is TRBV29-1, the J gene TRBJ2-5, with 9 nucleotides matching TRBD1. Germline CDR1 is SQVTM and CDR2 is ANQGSEA. Trimming removed 3 bases from V and 5 bases from J; junction bases left unmatched: 7. The CDR3 is made up of 14 amino acids.

The J gene is TRBJ2-3, the V gene TRBV5-6, with D maybe TRBD1 (6 bases). Germline assignment: CDR1 SGHDT and CDR2 YYEEEE. This CDR3 is 13 amino acids long. V lost 3 bases and J 4 bases, leaving 9 bases between the germline ends. CDR3 nucleotide sequence: TGTGCCAGCAGCTACAGGGATCCAGATACGCAGTATTTT. It codes for CASSYRDPDTQYF.

V usage is TRBV9 and J usage is TRBJ1-1; the match to TRBD1 covers 8 bases. This CDR3 spans 15 amino acids. Germline lookup yields CDR1 SGDLS and CDR2 YYNGEE. Losses at the gene ends were 3 bases for V and 1 base for J; bases not matched to a gene: 5. The CDR3 sequence is CASSATGARNTEAFF. CDR3 sequence (DNA): TGTGCCAGCAGCGCGACAGGGGCCCGGAACACTGAAGCTTTCTTT.

This clone was seen a few times. This chain links TRBV28 with TRBJ1-2, with D possibly TRBD1 on 5 matching bases. CDR3 length: 14 amino acids. Trimming stripped 8 bases from V and 3 bases from J, with 16 bases between. CDR1 MDHEN and CDR2 SYDVKM come from the germline V gene. Here the CDR3 DNA reads TGTGCCAGCCGAGTAGGGGTTGGTTACTATGGCTACACCTTC. It encodes CASRVGVGYYGYTF.